This entry lists 25 T cell receptor beta chains sequenced from one sample in a study of shared clonotypes between healthy human individuals. Profiling relied on immunoSEQ multiplex PCR, and the TCRdb table lists in-frame clones only, not all of them. In the table there are under 300,000 clones, 60% to 70% of which are singletons. Sequencing input: memory CD4+ T cells sorted from blood. Described subset: CD45RA-negative fraction. These receptors all come from a man aged 30 to 39 in good health.

J is TRBJ1-2 and V is TRBV2; unclear D gene. Germline-derived CDR1 and CDR2 are SNHLY and FYNNEI. Trimming took off 5 bases at V and 5 bases at J, with 9 bases between the two ends. The CDR3 contains 12 residues. CDR3 DNA sequence: TGTGCCAGCAGTCCCCATACATATGGCTACACCTTC. The encoded protein is CASSPHTYGYTF.

The CDR3 DNA is TGTGCCAGCAACCGAGGAGCAGATACGCAGTATTTT. Its translation is CASNRGADTQYF. This chain links TRBV9 with TRBJ2-3; D unresolved. In germline, CDR1 is SGDLS, CDR2 YYNGEE. The CDR3 spans 12 residues. V was pared by 6 bases and J by 4 bases, with 9 bases between.

This clone was seen a handful of times. The chain uses TRBV11-3 and TRBJ2-3; TRBD1 agrees at 8 bases. Germline lookup yields CDR1 SGHNT and CDR2 YENEEA. The CDR3 covers 16 residues. J gave up 2 bases and V 1 base, and 5 bases lay outside the gene matches. This CDR3 is CASSLGQGRATDTQYF. Here the CDR3 DNA reads TGTGCCAGCAGCTTAGGACAGGGGCGGGCCACAGATACGCAGTATTTT.

This clone was counted at least ten times. Distinct nucleotide sequences in the sample also encode this CDR3. This rearrangement joins TRBV19 to TRBJ2-1; a weak D match, TRBD1 (5 bases). The CDR3 sequence is 12 residues long. Germline-derived CDR1 and CDR2 are LNHDA and SQIVND (reference sequence). V was clipped by 1 base and J by 7 bases, with 5 bases between them. CDR3: CASSIAGNEQFF. The DNA for the CDR3 is TGTGCCAGTAGTATAGCAGGGAATGAGCAGTTCTTC.

This chain uses TRBV7-3 with TRBJ2-4; D is undetermined. Germline lookup yields CDR1 SGHTA and CDR2 FQGTGA. The CDR3 runs 16 residues. V was clipped by 5 bases and J by 1 base, with 15 bases between them. Here the CDR3 reads CASSPTANGAKNIQYF. DNA of the CDR3: TGTGCCAGCAGCCCCACAGCTAATGGGGCCAAAAACATTCAGTACTTC.

The chain carries TRBV12-1 and TRBJ2-7; no check of the table's D call, TRBD1, against the DNA was made. TRBV12-1 is labeled a pseudogene. This CDR3 is 16 amino acids long. In DNA, the CDR3 is TGTGCCAGCAGCCCACGGCCCCCCAAGCAGGGTTACGAGCAGTACTTC. It is translated as CASSPRPPKQGYEQYF.

The J gene is TRBJ2-3, the V gene TRBV7-9; TRBD2 matches at 9 bases. After removal of 2 bases from V and 1 base from J, the junction contained 13 bases not matched to a gene. The CDR3 sequence is 19 residues long. Per the germline V gene, CDR1 is SEHNR and CDR2 is FQNEAQ (reference sequence). Here the CDR3 DNA reads TGTGCCAGCAGCTTACGGGGGGGCCGAATAGCGGGAGGCACAGATACGCAGTATTTT. It translates to CASSLRGGRIAGGTDTQYF. Drawing the rest from reference TRBV7-9 and TRBJ2-3, the complete variable domain is DTGVSQNPRHKITKRGQNVTFRCDPISEHNRLYWYRQTLGQGPEFLTYFQNEAQLEKSRLLSDRFSAERPKGSFSTLEIQRTEQGDSAMYLCASSLRGGRIAGGTDTQYFGPGTRLTVL.

The chain couples TRBV28 to TRBJ1-5; 9 bases match TRBD1. V shed 11 bases, J shed 3 bases, and the junction held 8 bases outside the gene matches. The CDR3 length is 14 residues. Germline lookup yields CDR1 MDHEN and CDR2 SYDVKM. The CDR3 loop reads CAGQTGGNNQPQHF. The CDR3 DNA is TGTGCCGGACAGACAGGGGGGAACAATCAGCCCCAGCATTTT.

The chain links TRBV7-8 to TRBJ1-1; D not certain. The CDR3 is 12 amino acids. Trimming removed 1 base at V and 7 bases at J, with 7 bases between. Germline V gives CDR1 SGHVS, CDR2 FQNEAQ. CDR3 sequence: CASSLESGEAFF. The CDR3 region has the DNA TGTGCCAGCAGCTTAGAGTCCGGTGAAGCTTTCTTT.

The V call is TRBV5-1, the J call TRBJ2-5; 8 bases line up with TRBD1. The trim removed 0 bases at V and 0 bases at J, leaving 10 bases unmatched. This CDR3 is built from 18 residues. Germline CDR1 SGHRS, CDR2 YFSETQ. The CDR3 DNA follows: TGCGCCAGCAGCTTGGGGGCAGGGGGCTCAAAGCACCAAGAGACCCAGTACTTC. Translated: CASSLGAGGSKHQETQYF.

The chain recombines TRBV10-3 with TRBJ2-3; D may be TRBD1 or TRBD2 (5 bases each). There are 14 residues in the CDR3. Trimming removed 4 bases at V and 0 bases at J, with 8 bases between. CDR1 is ENHRY, CDR2 SYGVKD, per germline. The CDR3 nucleotides read TGTGCCATCAGTGGATGGGACAGCACAGATACGCAGTATTTT. Its translation is CAISGWDSTDTQYF.

CDR3 DNA: TGTGCCAGCAGAGAACAGGGGGTTGCCTACGAGCAGTACTTC. It yields the protein CASREQGVAYEQYF. V and J are TRBV28 and TRBJ2-7; 8 bases align to TRBD1. The CDR3 contains 14 residues. The ends lost 6 bases at V and 2 bases at J; junction bases unmatched: 6. Germline CDR1 reads MDHEN; CDR2 reads SYDVKM.

V is TRBV27 and J is TRBJ1-5, with D uncertain. The CDR3 sequence is 13 residues long. CDR1 is MNHEY and CDR2 is SMNVEV in the germline V gene (reference sequence). V gave up 3 bases and J gave up 3 bases, with 6 bases separating them. CDR3 sequence: CASSFSVNQPQHF. The DNA for the CDR3 is TGTGCCAGCAGTTTCAGCGTCAATCAGCCCCAGCATTTT.

The chain links TRBV9 to TRBJ2-2; D is unresolved. Trimming left V 0 bases short and J 6 bases short, with 6 bases between. Per germline, CDR1 SGDLS and CDR2 YYNGEE. The CDR3 covers 13 residues. The CDR3 DNA follows: TGTGCCAGCAGCGTAGAGGTTTCCGGGGAGCTGTTTTTT. Its translation: CASSVEVSGELFF.

The chain carries TRBV14 and TRBJ2-4; 9 bases are a match to TRBD2. CDR1 and CDR2 (germline): SGHDN, FVKESK. The V segment lost 3 bases and the J segment 5 bases; nucleotides outside the gene matches: 14. The CDR3 contains 18 residues. The CDR3 reads CASSHPSGSGRGENIQYF. The CDR3 region has the DNA TGTGCCAGCAGCCACCCATCGGGTAGCGGGAGAGGGGAAAACATTCAGTACTTC.

The chain recombines TRBV12-5 with TRBJ1-1; possibly TRBD1 for D (5 bases). Germline CDR1 and CDR2: LGHNT and FRNRAP. CDR3 length: 13 amino acids. With 7 bases removed from V and 3 bases from J, the gap between germline ends came to 12 bases. The CDR3 DNA sequence: TGTGCTAGTGTTCTCCGGGGGGACACTGAAGCTTTCTTT. Encoded protein: CASVLRGDTEAFF.

J is TRBJ2-5 and V is TRBV6-5; no clear D. V gave up 2 bases and J gave up 6 bases, with 13 bases separating them. The CDR3 sequence is 14 residues long. CDR1 is MNHEY, CDR2 SVGAGI, per germline. The CDR3 region is CASSYTPSSQTQYF. The CDR3 DNA reads TGTGCCAGCAGTTACACACCATCCTCGCAGACCCAGTACTTC.

This clone was detected only once. V is TRBV20-1 and J is TRBJ2-5; no clear D gene. V was cut by 6 bases and J by 5 bases, with 7 bases left in between. From germline, CDR1 is DFQATT and CDR2 SNEGSKA (reference sequence). This CDR3 region has 10 residues. The CDR3 protein is CSAAWETQYF. The CDR3 bases are TGCAGTGCGGCGTGGGAGACCCAGTACTTC.

This clone has at least ten counts. V usage is TRBV7-9 and J usage is TRBJ2-3; 15 nucleotides match TRBD2. The V and J ends lost 3 bases and 4 bases, in that order; junction bases with no gene match: 5. This CDR3 comprises 17 residues. Germline-derived CDR1 and CDR2 are SEHNR and FQNEAQ (reference sequence). The CDR3: CASSFGLAGGWPDTQYF. The CDR3, as DNA: TGTGCCAGCAGCTTCGGACTAGCGGGAGGGTGGCCAGATACGCAGTATTTT.

This clone has more than one count but fewer than ten. The V gene is TRBV11-2, the J gene TRBJ2-5; the D gene is possibly TRBD1 (5 bases). CDR3 length equals 11 residues. The V end lost 6 bases, the J end lost 5 bases, and 7 bases lay between the germline ends. In germline, CDR1 is SGHAT, CDR2 FQNNGV. Written as DNA, the CDR3 is TGTGCCAGCAGATCAGGGGAGACCCAGTACTTC. As protein: CASRSGETQYF.

This clone came up many times. This chain joins TRBV5-4 and TRBJ2-7; 11 bases fit TRBD2. V was clipped by 5 bases and J by 3 bases; unmatched bases: 7. The germline gives CDR1 SGHNT, CDR2 YYREEE (reference sequence). The CDR3 runs to 15 residues. CDR3 nucleotide sequence: TGTGCCAGCAGTTCTGGGACTAGCGGAAACTACGAGCAGTACTTC. As protein: CASSSGTSGNYEQYF.

The sample holds a few counts of this clone. The gene calls are TRBV10-1 and TRBJ2-2; D is unresolved. The CDR3 runs 11 residues. Germline CDR1 WNHNN, CDR2 SYGVQD (reference sequence). The V end lost 9 bases, the J end lost 6 bases, and 8 bases lay between the germline ends. CDR3 amino acids: CASQSAGELFF. CDR3 coding DNA: TGCGCCAGTCAGTCCGCCGGGGAGCTGTTTTTT.

The chain couples TRBV19 to TRBJ2-7, with D possibly matching TRBD1 (5 bases). CDR1 and CDR2 (germline): LNHDA, SQIVND (reference sequence). The V and J ends lost 3 bases and 0 bases respectively, with 9 bases between them. The CDR3 consists of 14 residues. CDR3 sequence reads: CASSISRGSYEQYF. In nucleotides, the CDR3 is TGTGCCAGTAGTATTAGTAGGGGCTCCTACGAGCAGTACTTC.

The chain recombines TRBV4-1 with TRBJ2-1; D gene ambiguous. Germline CDR1 reads MGHRA; CDR2 reads YSYEKL. This CDR3 region has 18 residues. The ends were cut back, 0 bases at V and 0 bases at J, with 15 bases in the middle. Here the CDR3 reads CASSQDRSPGTSYNEQFF. CDR3 coding DNA: TGCGCCAGCAGCCAAGATCGATCCCCAGGTACCTCCTACAATGAGCAGTTCTTC.

This chain joins TRBV28 and TRBJ1-1; D might be TRBD1 (6 bases). CDR3 length: 19 amino acids. V lost 4 bases and J 3 bases, leaving 27 bases between the germline ends. CDR1 and CDR2 (germline): MDHEN, SYDVKM. The CDR3 sequence: CASSWAGAPAMGMHTEAFF. For the CDR3, the DNA is TGTGCCAGCAGTTGGGCAGGGGCGCCTGCGATGGGCATGCACACTGAAGCTTTCTTT.